Shown below are 13 T cell receptor beta chains from a single sample sequenced in a study of T-cell reconstitution after alpha-beta-depleted transplantation in children. Unique molecular identifiers were incorporated when the TCRbeta library was constructed. A single record per CDR3 protein comes from TCRdb applying MiXCR to the PCR reads. The sample records some 490,000 distinct CDR3 sequences, around 12% being singletons. Sequenced here: PBMCs from the stem cell graft donor, sampled from the stem cell graft. The source of these receptors is a human donor who donated a stem cell graft to a child with combined immunodeficiency.

This clonotype was observed at least ten times. The genes are TRBV9 and TRBJ2-3; no clear D. V was cut by 0 bases and J by 0 bases, with 11 bases left in between. The CDR3 totals 16 residues. CDR1 is SGDLS and CDR2 is YYNGEE in the germline V gene. This chain's CDR3 is CASSVGPDSSTDTQYF. The DNA of the CDR3 is TGTGCCAGCAGCGTAGGACCCGACTCTAGCACAGATACGCAGTATTTT.

Comment on this clonotype: This may be a read error: a much more frequent sequence differs by one nucleotide. V and J are TRBV12-3 or TRBV12-4 and TRBJ2-5; the match to TRBD2 covers 9 bases. The CDR3 contains 14 residues. V was clipped by 7 bases and J by 5 bases; unmatched bases: 8. CDR3 in amino acids: CASTTSGEEETQYF. The CDR3 bases are TGTGCCAGCACGACTAGCGGTGAGGAGGAGACCCAGTACTTC.

This clonotype showed up many times. The genes are TRBV5-1 and TRBJ2-3; possible D gene TRBD2, 6 bases. The CDR3 length is 16 residues. Germline V gene data show CDR1 as SGHRS and CDR2 as YFSETQ. V lost 0 bases and J lost 0, with 11 bases in between. DNA for the CDR3: TGCGCCAGCAGCTTGGGACTAGACAAGAGCACAGATACGCAGTATTTT. The encoded protein is CASSLGLDKSTDTQYF.

This clonotype was seen more than once but under ten times. V and J are TRBV4-3 and TRBJ2-2; 8 bases align to TRBD2. CDR1 is LGHNA, CDR2 YSLEER, per germline. Trimming at V came to 0 bases and at J to 5 bases, leaving 14 bases not matched to a gene. This CDR3 is built from 19 residues. CDR3 in amino acids: CASSQDRGPGGPRTGELFF. The CDR3 bases are TGCGCCAGCAGCCAAGATAGGGGTCCGGGAGGGCCAAGGACCGGGGAGCTGTTTTTT.

This sequence joins TRBV7-2 and TRBJ2-7; 8 bases align to TRBD1. The CDR3 runs 18 residues. The germline CDR1 and CDR2 sequences are SGHTA and FQGNSA. Germline trimming cut 5 bases from V and 3 bases from J; bases unmatched to any gene: 18. CDR3 region: CASSARWSWGQVDYEQYF. The CDR3 nucleotides read TGTGCCAGCAGCGCCCGGTGGTCCTGGGGACAGGTGGACTACGAGCAGTACTTC.

This clonotype has just a few counts. The V call is TRBV6-2 or TRBV6-3, the J call TRBJ2-7, with 7 bases matching TRBD2. Germline CDR1 and CDR2: MNHEY and SVGEGT. The CDR3 spans 16 residues. V gave up 2 bases and J gave up 2 bases; unmatched junction bases: 9. The CDR3 DNA reads TGTGCCAGCAGTTACAAGGCGGGAGATACCACCTACGAGCAGTACTTC. Translation gives CASSYKAGDTTYEQYF.

This clonotype was seen only a few times. V gene TRBV18 combines with J gene TRBJ1-2; TRBD1 agrees at 7 bases. The CDR3 totals 15 residues. Trimming removed 5 bases from V and 6 bases from J; junction bases left unmatched: 12. The germline gives CDR1 KGHSH, CDR2 LQKENI. CDR3 sequence (DNA): TGTGCCAGCTCAACCCAGACAGGGAGGATGGATGGCTACACCTTC. This sequence encodes CASSTQTGRMDGYTF. Complete variable domain (other parts from reference TRBV18 and TRBJ1-2): NAGVMQNPRHLVRRRGQEARLRCSPMKGHSHVYWYRQLPEEGLKFMVYLQKENIIDESGMPKERFSAEFPKEGPSILRIQQVVRGDSAAYFCASSTQTGRMDGYTFGSGTRLTVV.

This chain connects TRBV12-3 or TRBV12-4 to TRBJ1-3; weak D call: TRBD1 (6 bases). This CDR3 contains 16 residues. Trimming cost V 8 bases and J 4 bases, with 21 bases left between them. This CDR3 reads CASRQGPGGSGNTIYF. As DNA, the CDR3 is TGTGCCAGCCGCCAGGGGCCGGGGGGATCCGGAAACACCATATATTTT.

This clonotype came up a few times. The chain is built from TRBV7-3 and TRBJ2-1, with 7 bases that match TRBD1. The CDR3 runs to 15 residues. V lost 5 bases, J lost 2 bases, and 6 bases stayed unmatched. Germline CDR1 reads SGHTA; CDR2 reads FQGTGA. The CDR3 sequence is CASSKDRLTYNEQFF. The CDR3 DNA reads TGTGCCAGCAGCAAGGACAGGTTAACCTACAATGAGCAGTTCTTC.

The chain links TRBV5-4 to TRBJ2-5; D uncertain. V shed 4 bases and J shed 5 bases, with 9 bases lying between them. CDR1 and CDR2 from the germline V gene are SGHNT and YYREEE (reference sequence). This CDR3 contains 12 residues. The DNA of the CDR3 is TGTGCCAGCAGCCCCTACGGGGAGACCCAGTACTTC. This gives the protein CASSPYGETQYF.

This clonotype was picked up a small number of times. The V and J genes are TRBV12-3 or TRBV12-4 and TRBJ2-1; weak D call: TRBD1 (5 bases). This CDR3 region has 15 residues. Trimming pared 6 bases from V and 3 bases from J, leaving 15 bases between. CDR3 sequence: CASSSGFMFYNEQFF. CDR3 DNA: TGTGCCAGCAGCTCAGGGTTTATGTTCTACAATGAGCAGTTCTTC.

V is TRBV4-3 and J is TRBJ2-3; TRBD2 aligns across 8 bases. Germline values: CDR1 LGHNA, CDR2 YSLEER. The CDR3 consists of 16 residues. With 4 bases clipped from V and 2 bases from J, the junction kept 8 bases outside the gene matches. CDR3 sequence: CASSPEAGVNTDTQYF. CDR3 nucleotides: TGCGCCAGCAGCCCGGAAGCGGGAGTTAACACAGATACGCAGTATTTT.

This clonotype appeared a few times. The V call is TRBV5-1, the J call TRBJ2-7, with no clear D. Germline assignment: CDR1 SGHRS and CDR2 YFSETQ. V was trimmed by 2 bases and J by 2 bases, leaving 14 bases between them. CDR3 length: 15 residues. The CDR3 spells CASSLARTGPYEQYF. Here the CDR3 DNA reads TGCGCCAGCAGCTTAGCCCGAACCGGGCCCTACGAGCAGTACTTC.